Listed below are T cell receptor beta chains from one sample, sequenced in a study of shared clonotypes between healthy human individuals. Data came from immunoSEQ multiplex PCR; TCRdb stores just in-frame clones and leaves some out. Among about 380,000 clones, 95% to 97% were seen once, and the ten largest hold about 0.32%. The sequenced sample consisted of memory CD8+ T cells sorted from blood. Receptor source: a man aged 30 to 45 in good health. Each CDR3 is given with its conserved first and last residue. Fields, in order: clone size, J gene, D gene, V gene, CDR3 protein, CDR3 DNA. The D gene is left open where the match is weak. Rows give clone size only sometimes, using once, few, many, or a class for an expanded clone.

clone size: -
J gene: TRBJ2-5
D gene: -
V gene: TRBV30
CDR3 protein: CAWSVPGPAQETQYF
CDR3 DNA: TGTGCCTGGAGTGTACCGGGCCCCGCCCAAGAGACCCAGTACTTC

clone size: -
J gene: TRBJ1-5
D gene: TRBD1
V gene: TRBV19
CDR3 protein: CASSPRTGGNQPQHF
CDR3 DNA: TGTGCCAGCAGCCCCCGGACAGGCGGCAATCAGCCCCAGCATTTT

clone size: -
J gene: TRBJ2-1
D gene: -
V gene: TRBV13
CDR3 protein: CASDRYSYNEQFF
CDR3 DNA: TGTGCCAGCGACCGCTACTCCTACAATGAGCAGTTCTTC

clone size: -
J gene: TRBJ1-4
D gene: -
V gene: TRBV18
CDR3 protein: CASSLSINEKLFF
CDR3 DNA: TGTGCCAGCTCACTTAGCATTAATGAAAAACTGTTTTTT

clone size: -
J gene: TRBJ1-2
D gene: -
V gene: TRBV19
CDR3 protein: CASSIVGGNYGYTF
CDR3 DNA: TGTGCCAGTAGTATTGTGGGGGGCAACTATGGCTACACCTTC

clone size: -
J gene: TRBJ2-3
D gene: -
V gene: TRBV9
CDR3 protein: CASSVVENTDTQYF
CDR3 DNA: TGTGCCAGCAGCGTAGTCGAAAACACAGATACGCAGTATTTT

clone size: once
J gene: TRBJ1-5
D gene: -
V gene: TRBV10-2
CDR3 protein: CASGRSGDSNQPQHF
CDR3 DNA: TGCGCCAGCGGCCGATCAGGCGATAGCAATCAGCCCCAGCATTTT

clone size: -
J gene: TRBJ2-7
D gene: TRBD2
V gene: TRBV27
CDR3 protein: CASRRLALISYEQYF
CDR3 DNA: TGTGCCAGCAGGCGACTAGCGTTAATATCCTACGAGCAGTACTTC

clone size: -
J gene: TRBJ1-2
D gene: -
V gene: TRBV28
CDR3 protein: CASSRYSSNYGYTF
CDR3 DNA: TGTGCCAGCAGTCGGTACAGTTCTAACTATGGCTACACCTTC

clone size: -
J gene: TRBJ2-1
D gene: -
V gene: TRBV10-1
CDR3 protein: CASARGGEQFF
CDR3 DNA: TGCGCCAGCGCCAGGGGGGGAGAGCAGTTCTTC

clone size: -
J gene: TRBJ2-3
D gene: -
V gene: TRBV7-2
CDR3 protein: CASSPFVTARDPDTQYF
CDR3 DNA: TGTGCCAGCAGCCCCTTCGTAACAGCCCGTGACCCAGATACGCAGTATTTT

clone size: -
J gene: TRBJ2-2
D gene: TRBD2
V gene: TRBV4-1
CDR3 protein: CASSQGGLTGELFF
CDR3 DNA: TGCGCCAGCAGCCAAGGGGGACTAACCGGGGAGCTGTTTTTT

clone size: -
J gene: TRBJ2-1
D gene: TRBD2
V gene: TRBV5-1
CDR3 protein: CASSPTTGTSGANEQFF
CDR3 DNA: TGCGCCAGCAGCCCCACCACCGGGACTAGCGGGGCCAATGAGCAGTTCTTC

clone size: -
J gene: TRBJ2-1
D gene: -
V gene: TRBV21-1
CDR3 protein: CASSRLGGRNEQFF
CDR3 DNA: TGTGCCAGCAGCCGACTAGGAGGTAGGAATGAGCAGTTCTTC

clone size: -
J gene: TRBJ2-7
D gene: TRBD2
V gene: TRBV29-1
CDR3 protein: CSAQAWGLAGYEQYF
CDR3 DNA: TGCAGCGCCCAAGCGTGGGGACTAGCAGGGTACGAGCAGTACTTC

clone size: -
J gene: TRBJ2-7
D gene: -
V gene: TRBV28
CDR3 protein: CASAGGYEQYF
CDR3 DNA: TGTGCCAGCGCAGGAGGCTACGAGCAGTACTTC

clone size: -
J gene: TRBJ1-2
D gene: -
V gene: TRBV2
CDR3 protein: CASTREGPPNYGYTF
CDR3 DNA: TGTGCCAGCACTAGGGAGGGACCCCCTAACTATGGCTACACCTTC

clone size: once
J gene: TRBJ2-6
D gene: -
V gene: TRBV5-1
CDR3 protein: CASSLETRISGANVLTF
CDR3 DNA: TGCGCCAGCAGCTTGGAGACAAGGATCTCTGGGGCCAACGTCCTGACTTTC

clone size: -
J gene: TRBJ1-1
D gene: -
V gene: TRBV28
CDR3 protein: CASSSPAGDKSEAFF
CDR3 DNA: TGTGCCAGCAGTTCCCCCGCCGGGGACAAATCTGAAGCTTTCTTT

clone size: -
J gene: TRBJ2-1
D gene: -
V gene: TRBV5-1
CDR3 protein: CASSPGPTQISYNEQFF
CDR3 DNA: TGCGCCAGCAGCCCAGGCCCCACACAGATCTCCTACAATGAGCAGTTCTTC

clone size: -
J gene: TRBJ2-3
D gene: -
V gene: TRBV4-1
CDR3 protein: CASSPRTATDTQYF
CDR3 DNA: TGCGCCAGCAGCCCGCGGACGGCCACAGATACGCAGTATTTT

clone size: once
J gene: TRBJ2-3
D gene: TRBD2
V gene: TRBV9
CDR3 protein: CASSASGRITDTQYF
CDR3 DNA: TGTGCCAGCAGCGCTAGCGGGAGAATCACAGATACGCAGTATTTT

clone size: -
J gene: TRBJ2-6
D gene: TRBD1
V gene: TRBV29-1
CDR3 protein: CSAGQGDGANVLTF
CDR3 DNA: TGCAGCGCCGGACAGGGGGATGGGGCCAACGTCCTGACTTTC

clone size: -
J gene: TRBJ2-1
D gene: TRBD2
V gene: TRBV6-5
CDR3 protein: CASSSFLAANNEQFF
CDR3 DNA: TGTGCCAGCAGTTCATTCCTAGCGGCAAATAATGAGCAGTTCTTC

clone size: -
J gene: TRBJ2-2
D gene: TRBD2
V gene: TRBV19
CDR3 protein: CATKRRASGSGELFF
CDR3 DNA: TGTGCTACCAAAAGAAGGGCTAGCGGGAGCGGGGAGCTGTTTTTT

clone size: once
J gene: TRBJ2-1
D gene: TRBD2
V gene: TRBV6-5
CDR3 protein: CASSSTSGRPNEQFF
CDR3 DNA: TGTGCCAGCAGTTCGACTAGCGGGAGGCCGAATGAGCAGTTCTTC

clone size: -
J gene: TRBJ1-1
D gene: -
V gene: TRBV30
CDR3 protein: CAWSVIHWGLDTEAFF
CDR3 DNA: TGTGCCTGGAGTGTGATTCACTGGGGGTTGGACACTGAAGCTTTCTTT

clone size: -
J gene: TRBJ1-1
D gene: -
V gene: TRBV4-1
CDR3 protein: CASSQERTMNTEAFF
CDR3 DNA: TGCGCCAGCAGCCAAGAAAGAACCATGAACACTGAAGCTTTCTTT

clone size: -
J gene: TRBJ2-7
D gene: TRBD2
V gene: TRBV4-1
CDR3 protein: CASSQGPLRGTYEQYF
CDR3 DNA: TGCGCCAGCAGCCAAGGACCTCTGCGGGGGACCTACGAGCAGTACTTC

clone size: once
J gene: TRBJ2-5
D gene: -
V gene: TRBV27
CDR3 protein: CASSAFREGYGETQYF
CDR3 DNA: TGTGCCAGCAGTGCGTTCAGGGAAGGGTATGGAGAGACCCAGTACTTC

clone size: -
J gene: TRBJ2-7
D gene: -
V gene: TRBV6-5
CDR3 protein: CASSYADSYEQYF
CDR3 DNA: TGTGCCAGCAGTTACGCCGACAGCTACGAGCAGTACTTC

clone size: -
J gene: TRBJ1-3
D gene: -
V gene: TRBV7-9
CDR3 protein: CASSPDSSGNTIYF
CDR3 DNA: TGTGCCAGCAGCCCCGACAGCTCTGGAAACACCATATATTTT

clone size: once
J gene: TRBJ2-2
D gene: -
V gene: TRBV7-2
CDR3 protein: CASSYSTGELFF
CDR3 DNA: TGTGCCAGCAGCTACTCCACCGGGGAGCTGTTTTTT

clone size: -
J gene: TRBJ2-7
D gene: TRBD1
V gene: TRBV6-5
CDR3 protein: CASSRQGARDEQYF
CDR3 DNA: TGTGCCAGCAGTAGACAGGGGGCGAGGGACGAGCAGTACTTC

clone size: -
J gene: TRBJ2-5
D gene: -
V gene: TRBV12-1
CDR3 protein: CASCTGEQETQYF
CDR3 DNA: TGTGCCAGCTGTACAGGGGAACAAGAGACCCAGTACTTC

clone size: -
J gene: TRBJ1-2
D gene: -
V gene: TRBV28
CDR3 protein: CASSLSYYGYTF
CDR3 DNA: TGTGCCAGCAGTTTAAGTTACTATGGCTACACCTTC

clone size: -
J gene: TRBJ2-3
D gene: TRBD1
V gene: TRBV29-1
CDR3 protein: CSVELRGRADTQYF
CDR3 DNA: TGCAGCGTTGAACTGAGGGGGCGGGCAGATACGCAGTATTTT

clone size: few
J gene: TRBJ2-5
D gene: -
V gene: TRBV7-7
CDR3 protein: CASSLAGTGETQYF
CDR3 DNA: TGTGCTAGCAGCTTAGCAGGAACAGGGGAGACCCAGTACTTC

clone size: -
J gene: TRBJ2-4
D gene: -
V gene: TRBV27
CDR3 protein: CASSPGLAKNIQYF
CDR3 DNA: TGTGCCAGCAGTCCGGGACTAGCCAAAAACATTCAGTACTTC

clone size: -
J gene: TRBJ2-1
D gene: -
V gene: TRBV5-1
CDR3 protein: CASSREPYNEQFF
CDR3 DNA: TGCGCCAGCAGCCGGGAGCCTTACAATGAGCAGTTCTTC

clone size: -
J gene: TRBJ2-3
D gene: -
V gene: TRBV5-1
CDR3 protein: CASAQGGGTDTQYF
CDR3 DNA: TGCGCCAGTGCACAGGGAGGAGGCACAGATACGCAGTATTTT

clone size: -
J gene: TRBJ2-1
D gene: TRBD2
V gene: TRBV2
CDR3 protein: CASSELAGGNEQFF
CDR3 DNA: TGTGCCAGCAGTGAACTAGCGGGAGGCAATGAGCAGTTCTTC

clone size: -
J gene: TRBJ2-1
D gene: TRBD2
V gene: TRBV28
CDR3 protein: CASGRASSEQFF
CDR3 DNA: TGTGCCAGCGGGAGGGCCTCCAGTGAGCAGTTCTTC

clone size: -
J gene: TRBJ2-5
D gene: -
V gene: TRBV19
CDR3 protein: CASSQTELGTQYF
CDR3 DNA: TGTGCCAGTAGCCAGACTGAGCTCGGGACCCAGTACTTC

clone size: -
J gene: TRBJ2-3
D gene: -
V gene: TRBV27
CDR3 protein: CASCLAVGTDTQYF
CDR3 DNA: TGTGCCAGCTGTCTAGCCGTCGGCACAGATACGCAGTATTTT

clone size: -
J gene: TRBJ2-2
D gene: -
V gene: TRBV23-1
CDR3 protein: CASSQQTDTGELFF
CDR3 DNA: TGCGCCAGCAGTCAGCAGACCGACACCGGGGAGCTGTTTTTT

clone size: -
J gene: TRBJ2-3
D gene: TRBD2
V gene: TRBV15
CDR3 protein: CATRGGGLAGESDTQYF
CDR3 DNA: TGTGCCACCAGAGGGGGGGGACTAGCGGGAGAAAGTGATACGCAGTATTTT

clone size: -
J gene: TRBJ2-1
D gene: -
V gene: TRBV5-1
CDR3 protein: CASSLEQWRYNEQFF
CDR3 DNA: TGCGCCAGCAGCTTGGAGCAGTGGAGGTACAATGAGCAGTTCTTC

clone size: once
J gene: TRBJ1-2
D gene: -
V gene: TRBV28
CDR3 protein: CASISGQPSLQGYTF
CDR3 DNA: TGTGCCAGCATTTCGGGCCAACCGTCTTTACAGGGCTACACCTTC